The text below deals with one T cell receptor (beta chain). This entry is derived from a study of PD-L1 blockade in urothelial cancer. On the study more broadly: Bladder-origin urothelial cancer in males described most of the roughly 30 patients. Analysis of the blood was performed 3 weeks (second dose) and 6 weeks after treatment start. Counts from blood samples showed a median of roughly 150,000 T cells.

The CDR3 totals 18 residues. Trimming took 0 bases from V and 2 from J, leaving 20 bases between them. Germline V CDR1 and CDR2: SGHRS, YFSETQ. Time point specified: pretreatment peripheral blood. It was locally advanced or metastatic urothelial carcinoma that patients had. The repertoire was sequenced with immunoSEQ multiplex PCR; TCRdb's copy has only in-frame clones and lacks some. Of fewer than 95,000 clones in the sample, 65% to 85% were seen once. The receptor comes from a man in his fifties or sixties with urothelial cancer. The V call is TRBV5-1, the J call TRBJ1-2, with D perhaps matching TRBD1 (6 bases). This specimen consisted of PBMCs, obtained around atezolizumab (anti-PD-L1) treatment. In DNA form, the CDR3 reads TGCGCCAGCAGCTTGGTCGGGACACGGAACACCCCAAACTATGGCTACACCTTC. Its protein product is CASSLVGTRNTPNYGYTF.